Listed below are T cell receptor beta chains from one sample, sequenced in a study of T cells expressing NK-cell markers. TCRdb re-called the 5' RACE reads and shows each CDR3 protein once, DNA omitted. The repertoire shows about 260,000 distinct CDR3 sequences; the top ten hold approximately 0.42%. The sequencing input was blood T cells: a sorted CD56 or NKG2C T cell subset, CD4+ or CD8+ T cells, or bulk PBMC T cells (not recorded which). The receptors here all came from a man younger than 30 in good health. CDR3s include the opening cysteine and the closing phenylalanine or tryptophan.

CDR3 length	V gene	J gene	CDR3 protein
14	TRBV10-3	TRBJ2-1	CATQSGISYNEQFF
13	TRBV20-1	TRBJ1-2	CSGQGHQLYGYTF
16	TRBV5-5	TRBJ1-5	CASSPPGAGVRQPQHF
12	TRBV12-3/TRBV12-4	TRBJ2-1	CASSFNHNEQFF
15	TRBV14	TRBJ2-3	CASSQGPSGADTQYF
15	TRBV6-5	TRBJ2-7	CASRNEASGHYEQYF
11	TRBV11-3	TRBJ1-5	CASRLGQPQHF
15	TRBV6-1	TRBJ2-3	CASSPQLSSTDTQYF
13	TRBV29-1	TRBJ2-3	CSVGGLGPDTQYF
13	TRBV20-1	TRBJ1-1	CSASPGANTEAFF
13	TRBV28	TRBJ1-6	CASSYGNNSPLHF
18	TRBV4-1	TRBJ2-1	CASSQGSLLAGVVNEQFF
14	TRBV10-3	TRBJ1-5	CAISESRSPQPQHF
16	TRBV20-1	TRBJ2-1	CSVRKAGGLPYNEQFF
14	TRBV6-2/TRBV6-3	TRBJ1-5	CASTKGAINQPQHF
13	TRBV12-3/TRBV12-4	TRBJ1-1	CASSLGGGGEAFF
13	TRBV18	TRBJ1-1	CASSWTENTEAFF
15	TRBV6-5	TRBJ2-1	CASSYGTSVVNEQFF
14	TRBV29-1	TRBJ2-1	CSVERVLARNEQFF
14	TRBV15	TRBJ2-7	CATSRERTAYEQYF